The 26 T cell receptor beta chains presented below share a single source sample, sequenced in a study of cytotoxic CD8 clonotypes in ibrutinib-treated CLL. The assay was immunoSEQ multiplex PCR, and TCRdb's table has in-frame clones only and misses some. This sample has around 40,000 clones, with less than 85% found just once. The sequencing used PBMCs, collected at disease progression, from a patient treated with ibrutinib. The origin of the receptors is a human donor with chronic lymphocytic leukemia.

The chain combines TRBV19 with TRBJ2-2; D call uncertain. V shed 1 base and J shed 8 bases, with 23 bases lying between them. The CDR3 runs to 18 residues. The V gene's germline CDR1 is LNHDA and CDR2 SQIVND (reference sequence). The CDR3 reads CASSIGPRYVPSVGELFF. Written as DNA, the CDR3 is TGTGCCAGTAGTATAGGACCACGATACGTTCCGAGCGTGGGGGAGCTGTTTTTT.

The V call is TRBV11-2, the J call TRBJ2-7; a weak D match, TRBD2 (7 bases). V was pared by 3 bases and J by 3 bases, with 15 bases between. The CDR3 extends over 15 amino acids. The germline gives CDR1 SGHAT, CDR2 FQNNGV. The CDR3 DNA follows: TGTGCCAGCAGCTTTTCGGGGGGACAACTCTACGAGCAGTACTTC. Encoded protein: CASSFSGGQLYEQYF.

The chain has TRBV7-9 and TRBJ1-1; D is ambiguous. V was clipped by 1 base and J by 3 bases, with 3 bases between them. The germline CDR1 and CDR2 sequences are SEHNR and FQNEAQ (reference sequence). The CDR3 has 12 residues. The CDR3 region has the DNA TGTGCCAGCAGCTTAGTTTACACTGAAGCTTTCTTT. Encoded protein: CASSLVYTEAFF.

V usage is TRBV6-6 and J usage is TRBJ1-6, with a tentative D call TRBD1 (5 bases). This CDR3 has 14 residues. With 6 bases removed from V and 9 bases from J, the gap between germline ends came to 15 bases. Germline V gene data show CDR1 as MNHNY and CDR2 as SVGAGI (reference sequence). CDR3 residues: CASREGWGRSPLHF. DNA of the CDR3: TGTGCCAGCAGGGAAGGCTGGGGCCGTTCACCCCTCCACTTT.

This chain links TRBV7-6 with TRBJ2-5; D tentatively fits TRBD1 or TRBD2 (5 bases each). This CDR3 contains 13 residues. Trimming removed 1 base at V and 4 bases at J, with 7 bases between. Germline loops: CDR1 SGHVS, CDR2 FNYEAQ. DNA for the CDR3: TGTGCCAGCAGCTTAGATGGGGGAGAGACCCAGTACTTC. This gives the protein CASSLDGGETQYF.

This clone was counted a few times. This chain connects TRBV19 to TRBJ2-3; 7 nucleotides match TRBD2. The J segment lost 4 bases and the V segment lost 6 bases, leaving 7 bases of the junction unmatched. CDR1 and CDR2 from the germline V gene are LNHDA and SQIVND (reference sequence). The length of the CDR3 is 14 residues. The CDR3, as DNA: TGTGCCAGTAGAACAGGACTAGGCTCAGATACGCAGTATTTT. Protein product: CASRTGLGSDTQYF. Variable domain in full (rest from reference TRBV19 and TRBJ2-3): DGGITQSPKYLFRKEGQNVTLSCEQNLNHDAMYWYRQDPGQGLRLIYYSQIVNDFQKGDIAEGYSVSREKKESFPLTVTSAQKNPTAFYLCASRTGLGSDTQYFGPGTRLTVL.

The chain links TRBV7-9 to TRBJ1-1, with D possibly being TRBD1 (5 bases). Trimming stripped 3 bases from V and 5 bases from J, with 16 bases between. From germline, CDR1 is SEHNR and CDR2 FQNEAQ (reference sequence). The CDR3 extends over 15 amino acids. The CDR3: CASSFWKGASTEAFF. DNA for the CDR3: TGTGCCAGCAGCTTTTGGAAAGGGGCGTCGACTGAAGCTTTCTTT.

The chain employs TRBV19 and TRBJ2-5; D gene uncertain. V lost 1 base to trimming and J lost 7 bases, with 16 bases between them. The CDR3 has 15 residues. The germline V gene encodes CDR1 LNHDA and CDR2 SQIVND (reference sequence). The CDR3, as DNA: TGTGCCAGTAGTATAGGGTTGGGTGTTCTTGCGACCCAGTACTTC. Encoded protein: CASSIGLGVLATQYF.

This chain connects TRBV27 to TRBJ2-7; 9 bases fit TRBD1. CDR1 is MNHEY and CDR2 is SMNVEV in the germline V gene (reference sequence). This CDR3 is 18 amino acids long. V was pared by 3 bases and J by 3 bases, with 15 bases of the junction left unmatched. CDR3 DNA sequence: TGTGCCAGCAGTTTTGTAGCACCGGGACAGGGTTCCCTCTACGAGCAGTACTTC. Its protein is CASSFVAPGQGSLYEQYF.

The rearrangement joins TRBV9 to TRBJ2-2, with D possibly being TRBD2 (6 bases). Germline CDR1 SGDLS, CDR2 YYNGEE. The CDR3 is 15 residues long. Trimming removed 2 bases at V and 5 bases at J, with 13 bases between. The CDR3 reads CASSVAGGGTGELFF. The CDR3 DNA reads TGTGCCAGCAGCGTTGCCGGGGGAGGAACCGGGGAGCTGTTTTTT. The entire variable domain, with the rest obtained from reference TRBV9 and TRBJ2-2, is as follows: DSGVTQTPKHLITATGQRVTLRCSPRSGDLSVYWYQQSLDQGLQFLIQYYNGEERAKGNILERFSAQQFPDLHSELNLSSLELGDSALYFCASSVAGGGTGELFFGEGSRLTVL.

CDR3 amino acids: CSVEVAGRYTEAFF. The CDR3 DNA reads TGCAGCGTTGAAGTCGCGGGTCGGTACACTGAAGCTTTCTTT. The V and J genes are TRBV29-1 and TRBJ1-1; D is unresolved. CDR3 length equals 14 residues. CDR1 is SQVTM, CDR2 ANQGSEA, per germline. The V end lost 1 base, the J end lost 3 bases, and 12 bases lay between the germline ends.

Only a few counts were recorded for this clone. This sequence joins TRBV30 and TRBJ1-5; TRBD1 is a possible D gene (5 bases). CDR3 size: 17 residues. Germline assignment: CDR1 GTSNPN and CDR2 SVGIG (reference sequence). Trimming removed 0 bases from V and 6 bases from J, with 21 bases in between. The CDR3 DNA is TGTGCCTGGAGTGTACTAGGAACGGGGGAATTTCGTCAGCCCCAGCATTTT. Translated, it gives CAWSVLGTGEFRQPQHF.

This rearrangement joins TRBV10-3 to TRBJ2-3; 8 bases align to TRBD2. V gave up 2 bases and J gave up 5 bases; unmatched junction bases: 6. Germline V gives CDR1 ENHRY, CDR2 SYGVKD. This CDR3 spans 15 amino acids. CDR3 sequence reads: CAISEAGGVGDTQYF. CDR3 nucleotide sequence: TGTGCCATCAGTGAGGCGGGGGGTGTTGGAGATACGCAGTATTTT.

This clone was seen a few times. J is TRBJ1-3 and V is TRBV5-1; D is uncertain. The CDR3 length is 18 residues. V lost 0 bases and J 0 bases, leaving 16 bases between the germline ends. In germline, CDR1 is SGHRS, CDR2 YFSETQ. This CDR3 reads CASSLGARWVSSGNTIYF. The CDR3 bases are TGCGCCAGCAGCTTGGGGGCCCGTTGGGTGAGCTCTGGAAACACCATATATTTT.

This clone came up once. The rearrangement joins TRBV29-1 to TRBJ2-1; tentative D call: TRBD2 (6 bases). Germline CDR1 SQVTM, CDR2 ANQGSEA. The CDR3 contains 13 residues. V was clipped by 4 bases and J by 2 bases, with 9 bases between them. DNA of the CDR3: TGCAGCGTTGCGGGGACTCCCTACAATGAGCAGTTCTTC. It codes for CSVAGTPYNEQFF.

This chain joins TRBV27 and TRBJ1-1, with 9 bases matching TRBD1. Germline V gene data show CDR1 as MNHEY and CDR2 as SMNVEV (reference sequence). The CDR3 is 17 residues long. The V gene end was trimmed by 5 bases and the J gene end by 4 bases; junction bases not matched to a gene: 14. The CDR3 nucleotides read TGTGCCAGCAGTCGGGGGACAGGGTCAATTGGGGGCACTGAAGCTTTCTTT. Protein product: CASSRGTGSIGGTEAFF.

The gene calls are TRBV28 and TRBJ1-2; possible D gene TRBD1, 5 bases. Per germline, CDR1 MDHEN and CDR2 SYDVKM. The germline V and J ends were trimmed by 3 bases and 4 bases, with 9 bases remaining between them. The CDR3 length is 13 residues. The CDR3 here is CASSLKGPYGYTF. DNA of the CDR3: TGTGCCAGCAGTTTGAAGGGGCCCTATGGCTACACCTTC.

V gene TRBV19 combines with J gene TRBJ1-3; TRBD1 is a possible D gene (5 bases). CDR3 length equals 13 residues. Germline CDR1 and CDR2: LNHDA and SQIVND (reference sequence). The V end was cut by 8 bases, the J end by 2 bases, with 10 bases between. The CDR3 region is CASSPGAGNTIYF. CDR3 bases: TGTGCCAGTTCGCCGGGGGCTGGAAACACCATATATTTT.

The chain joins TRBV25-1 to TRBJ2-1; 9 nucleotides match TRBD1. CDR1 is MGHDK and CDR2 is SYGVNS in the germline V gene. The CDR3 is made up of 13 amino acids. J lost 12 bases, V lost 6 bases, and 9 bases had no gene match. For the CDR3, the DNA is TGTGCCAGCAGGTCGGACAGGGGCACTTTGCAGTTCTTC. This codes for CASRSDRGTLQFF.

The rearrangement links TRBV5-5 to TRBJ1-2, with a tentative D call TRBD1 (5 bases). From germline, CDR1 is SGHKS and CDR2 YYEKEE (reference sequence). V was pared by 4 bases and J by 8 bases, with 18 bases between. This CDR3 has 14 residues. The CDR3: CASSGGLPGRGYTF. In DNA form, the CDR3 reads TGTGCCAGCAGCGGGGGTCTGCCGGGTCGGGGCTACACCTTC.

The chain recombines TRBV7-9 with TRBJ2-7; TRBD1 agrees at 9 bases. Germline-derived CDR1 and CDR2 are SEHNR and FQNEAQ (reference sequence). The V gene end was trimmed by 6 bases and the J gene end by 5 bases; junction bases not matched to a gene: 8. CDR3 length: 14 residues. CDR3 nucleotide sequence: TGTGCCAGCAGTAATTACAGGGGGCTCCACGAGCAGTACTTC. As protein: CASSNYRGLHEQYF. The full variable domain, with the rest looked up from reference TRBV7-9 and TRBJ2-7, is DTGVSQNPRHKITKRGQNVTFRCDPISEHNRLYWYRQTLGQGPEFLTYFQNEAQLEKSRLLSDRFSAERPKGSFSTLEIQRTEQGDSAMYLCASSNYRGLHEQYFGPGTRLTVT.

The chain couples TRBV7-9 to TRBJ2-1; D not resolved. CDR1 and CDR2 from the germline V gene are SEHNR and FQNEAQ (reference sequence). This CDR3 comprises 13 residues. V lost 7 bases and J lost 0, with 7 bases in between. In DNA, the CDR3 is TGTGCCAGCACCCAGCCCTCCTACAATGAGCAGTTCTTC. Its translation: CASTQPSYNEQFF. Combining the CDR3 with reference TRBV7-9 and TRBJ2-1 gives the whole variable domain DTGVSQNPRHKITKRGQNVTFRCDPISEHNRLYWYRQTLGQGPEFLTYFQNEAQLEKSRLLSDRFSAERPKGSFSTLEIQRTEQGDSAMYLCASTQPSYNEQFFGPGTRLTVL.

This chain connects TRBV13 to TRBJ2-3, with D perhaps matching TRBD2 (6 bases). Germline values: CDR1 PRHDT, CDR2 FYEKMQ (reference sequence). The CDR3 sequence is 11 residues long. With 5 bases removed from V and 13 bases from J, the gap between germline ends came to 13 bases. The CDR3 nucleotides are TGTGCCAGCAGCCTTCTGCGGGGAAAGTATTTT. Its translation is CASSLLRGKYF.

The chain carries TRBV25-1 and TRBJ1-4; D ambiguous. The CDR3 is made up of 12 amino acids. Trimming removed 5 bases at V and 6 bases at J, with 7 bases between. From germline, CDR1 is MGHDK and CDR2 SYGVNS. DNA for the CDR3: TGTGCCAGCAGTCAGTCAGATGAAAAACTGTTTTTT. Its protein is CASSQSDEKLFF.

The CDR3 is CASSPGEGGEKLFF. CDR3 in DNA: TGTGCCAGCTCACCGGGCGAGGGAGGGGAAAAACTGTTTTTT. This chain uses TRBV18 with TRBJ1-4; no firm D call. The V gene lost 3 bases and the J gene lost 8 bases, with 13 bases spanning the gap. Looked up from germline, CDR1 is KGHSH and CDR2 is LQKENI. The CDR3 is 14 residues long.

The chain uses TRBV25-1 and TRBJ1-6; tentatively, D is TRBD1 (5 bases). The CDR3 extends over 15 amino acids. V was clipped by 6 bases and J by 6 bases, with 15 bases between them. CDR1 and CDR2 from the germline V gene are MGHDK and SYGVNS. CDR3 amino acids: CASRGEATTNSPLHF. The CDR3 DNA follows: TGTGCCAGCAGGGGGGAGGCCACAACTAATTCACCCCTCCACTTT.